What follows are 9 T cell receptor beta chains derived from one specimen sequenced in a study of blood T cell repertoires in COVID-19. TCRdb's copy holds only in-frame clones and misses some; the assay was immunoSEQ multiplex PCR. The sample holds approximately 100,000 clones; approximately 89% are singletons and the top ten take 0.85% to 1%. Sequencing input: peripheral blood. These receptor sequences come from a man aged 55-75 years with acute or convalescent COVID-19.

The chain carries TRBV27 and TRBJ2-5; D possibly corresponds to TRBD1 (6 bases). The CDR3 runs 16 residues. Germline CDR1 and CDR2: MNHEY and SMNVEV (reference sequence). V lost 5 bases to trimming and J lost 1 base, with 17 bases between them. The CDR3 is CASSGTGTRPQETQYF. In nucleotides, the CDR3 is TGTGCCAGCAGTGGGACCGGGACAAGGCCCCAAGAGACCCAGTACTTC.

The chain combines TRBV28 with TRBJ2-1, with D unresolved. The CDR3 sequence is 14 residues long. Trimming took off 4 bases at V and 5 bases at J, with 12 bases between the two ends. Germline CDR1 and CDR2: MDHEN and SYDVKM. The CDR3 loop reads CASSSPPLHNEQFF. In nucleotides, the CDR3 is TGTGCCAGCAGTTCCCCCCCCCTTCACAATGAGCAGTTCTTC.

The V call is TRBV5-5, the J call TRBJ2-7; no clear D. The CDR3 covers 15 residues. In germline, CDR1 is SGHKS, CDR2 YYEKEE (reference sequence). The V end was cut by 4 bases, the J end by 2 bases, with 16 bases between. CDR3 sequence reads: CASSLAQQPTYEQYF. CDR3 nucleotides: TGTGCCAGCAGCCTCGCACAGCAACCTACCTACGAGCAGTACTTC.

This chain links TRBV27 with TRBJ1-1; D is unresolved. The CDR3 spans 15 residues. Trimming stripped 3 bases from V and 8 bases from J, with 19 bases between. The germline gives CDR1 MNHEY, CDR2 SMNVEV (reference sequence). The CDR3, as DNA: TGTGCCAGCAGTTTCCTTCCAAGCGGCAAACCCGAAGCTTTCTTT. This translates into CASSFLPSGKPEAFF.

The V and J genes are TRBV19 and TRBJ1-2; maybe TRBD1 (6 bases). CDR3 length: 14 residues. Germline V lookup: CDR1 LNHDA, CDR2 SQIVND (reference sequence). V was pared by 4 bases and J by 7 bases, with 16 bases between. CDR3 DNA sequence: TGTGCCAGTAGTACTGCCCGGGACACCGGTGGCTACACCTTC. This codes for CASSTARDTGGYTF.

This rearrangement joins TRBV29-1 to TRBJ1-1; 7 nucleotides align to TRBD1. With V trimmed by 7 bases and J by 0 bases, 11 bases remained unmatched. This CDR3 contains 15 residues. Germline V lookup: CDR1 SQVTM, CDR2 ANQGSEA. The CDR3 DNA sequence: TGCAGCGCCCGGGGGACAGTAACCATGAACACTGAAGCTTTCTTT. This sequence encodes CSARGTVTMNTEAFF.

V is TRBV10-3 and J is TRBJ2-1; D might be TRBD2 (6 bases). V was clipped by 0 bases and J by 2 bases, with 11 bases between them. Germline V gene data show CDR1 as ENHRY and CDR2 as SYGVKD. The CDR3 loop spans 16 amino acids. The CDR3 DNA is TGTGCCATCAGTGAGTCGGGTGGGGGGACCTACAATGAGCAGTTCTTC. Its translation is CAISESGGGTYNEQFF.

The chain has TRBV29-1 and TRBJ2-6, with D unclear. Trimming removed 6 bases from V and 0 bases from J, with 6 bases in between. In germline, CDR1 is SQVTM, CDR2 ANQGSEA. This CDR3 is built from 13 residues. As DNA, the CDR3 is TGCAGCGTAGCATACTCTGGGGCCAACGTCCTGACTTTC. Amino acid sequence: CSVAYSGANVLTF.

The V and J genes are TRBV12-3 or TRBV12-4 and TRBJ2-3; D ambiguous. This CDR3 is built from 13 residues. Trimming took 3 bases from V and 6 from J, leaving 10 bases between them. The CDR3 sequence: CASSLRLLDTQYF. The DNA of the CDR3 is TGTGCCAGCAGTTTGAGGTTGTTGGATACGCAGTATTTT.